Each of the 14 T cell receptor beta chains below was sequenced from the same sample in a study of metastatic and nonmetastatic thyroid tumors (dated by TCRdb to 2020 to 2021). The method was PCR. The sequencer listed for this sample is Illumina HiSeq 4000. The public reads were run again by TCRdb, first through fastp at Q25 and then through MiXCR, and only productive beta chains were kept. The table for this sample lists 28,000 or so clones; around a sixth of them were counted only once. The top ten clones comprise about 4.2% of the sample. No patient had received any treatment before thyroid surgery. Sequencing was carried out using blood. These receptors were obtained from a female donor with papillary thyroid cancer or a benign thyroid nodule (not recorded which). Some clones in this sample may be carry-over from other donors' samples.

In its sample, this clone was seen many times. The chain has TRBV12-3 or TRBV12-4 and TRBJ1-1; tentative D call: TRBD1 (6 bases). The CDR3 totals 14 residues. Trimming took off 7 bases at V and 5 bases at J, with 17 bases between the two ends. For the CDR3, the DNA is TGTGCCAGCACCTGGAACAGGGCCGTGACTGAAGCTTTCTTT. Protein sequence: CASTWNRAVTEAFF.

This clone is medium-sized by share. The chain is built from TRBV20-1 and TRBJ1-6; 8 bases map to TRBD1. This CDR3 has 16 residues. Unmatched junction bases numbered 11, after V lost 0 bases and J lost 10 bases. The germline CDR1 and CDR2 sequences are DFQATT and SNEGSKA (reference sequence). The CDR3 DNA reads TGCAGTGCTAGAGATCACCGGGCCCCAGGGGGCTCACCCCTCCACTTT. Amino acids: CSARDHRAPGGSPLHF.

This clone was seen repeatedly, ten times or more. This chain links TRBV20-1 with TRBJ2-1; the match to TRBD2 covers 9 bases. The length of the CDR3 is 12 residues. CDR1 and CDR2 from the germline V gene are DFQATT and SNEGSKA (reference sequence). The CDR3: CTVAGVRDEQFF. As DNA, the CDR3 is TGCACCGTAGCGGGAGTACGCGATGAGCAGTTCTTC.

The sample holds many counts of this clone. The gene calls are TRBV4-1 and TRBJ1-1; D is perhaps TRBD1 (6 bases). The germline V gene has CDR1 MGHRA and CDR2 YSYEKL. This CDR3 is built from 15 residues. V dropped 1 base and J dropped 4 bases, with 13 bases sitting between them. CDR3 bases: TGCGCCAGCAGCCAAGTACTACAGGGAGGCACTGAAGCTTTCTTT. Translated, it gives CASSQVLQGGTEAFF.

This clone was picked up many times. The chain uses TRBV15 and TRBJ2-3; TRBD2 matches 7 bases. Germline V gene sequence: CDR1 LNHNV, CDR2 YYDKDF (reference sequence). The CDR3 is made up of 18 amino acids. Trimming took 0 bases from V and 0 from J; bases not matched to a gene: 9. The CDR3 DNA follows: TGTGCCACCAGCAGAGATGGGGCGGGAGCCTCTAGCACAGATACGCAGTATTTT. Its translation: CATSRDGAGASSTDTQYF.

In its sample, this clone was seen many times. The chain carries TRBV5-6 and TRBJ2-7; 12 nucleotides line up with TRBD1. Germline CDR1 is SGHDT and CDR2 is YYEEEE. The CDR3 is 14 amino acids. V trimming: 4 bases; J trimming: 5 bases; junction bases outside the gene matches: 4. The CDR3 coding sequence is TGTGCCAGCAGCGGCGGGACAGGGGGCGACGAGCAGTACTTC. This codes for CASSGGTGGDEQYF.

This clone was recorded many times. In DNA form, the CDR3 reads TGTGCCAGCAGTTTCCGTCCTGGGGGAAATGAGCAGTTCTTC. It is translated as CASSFRPGGNEQFF. The chain joins TRBV27 to TRBJ2-1; D assignment may be TRBD1 or TRBD2 (5 bases each). V lost 3 bases and J lost 7, with 13 bases in between. The germline V gene encodes CDR1 MNHEY and CDR2 SMNVEV (reference sequence). This CDR3 region has 14 residues.

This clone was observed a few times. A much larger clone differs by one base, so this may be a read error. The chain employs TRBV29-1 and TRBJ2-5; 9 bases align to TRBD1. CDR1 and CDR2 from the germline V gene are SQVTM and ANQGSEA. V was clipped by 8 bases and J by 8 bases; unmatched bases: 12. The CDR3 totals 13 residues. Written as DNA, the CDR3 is TGCAGCATCTTACAGGGGGCGTTGGATACCCAGTACTTC. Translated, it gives CSILQGALDTQYF.

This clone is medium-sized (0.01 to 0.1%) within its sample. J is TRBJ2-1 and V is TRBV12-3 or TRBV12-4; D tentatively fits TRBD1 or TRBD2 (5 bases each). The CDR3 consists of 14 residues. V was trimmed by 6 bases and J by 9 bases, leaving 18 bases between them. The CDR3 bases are TGTGCCAGCAGGTGGGGCAGCGGTAGGGGTGAGCAGTTCTTC. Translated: CASRWGSGRGEQFF.

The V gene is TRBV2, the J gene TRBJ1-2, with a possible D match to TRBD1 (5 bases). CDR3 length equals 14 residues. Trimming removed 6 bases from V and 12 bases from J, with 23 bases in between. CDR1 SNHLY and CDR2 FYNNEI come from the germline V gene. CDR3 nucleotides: TGTGCCAGCAGGGGGGTCCTGACAGCCCGGGGCCACACCTTC. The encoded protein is CASRGVLTARGHTF.

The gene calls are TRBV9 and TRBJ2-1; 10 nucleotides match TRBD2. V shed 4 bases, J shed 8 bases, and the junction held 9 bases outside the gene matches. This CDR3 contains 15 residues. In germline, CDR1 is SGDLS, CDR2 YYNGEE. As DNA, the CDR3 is TGTGCCAGCAGCCCTAGCGGGAGCGGGGCGGATGAGCAGTTCTTC. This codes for CASSPSGSGADEQFF.

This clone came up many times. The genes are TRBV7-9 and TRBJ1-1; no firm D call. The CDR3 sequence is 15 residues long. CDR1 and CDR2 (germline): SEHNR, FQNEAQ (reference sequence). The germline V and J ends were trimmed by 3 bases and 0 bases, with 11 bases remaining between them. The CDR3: CASSFSRLMNTEAFF. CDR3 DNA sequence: TGTGCCAGCAGCTTCTCCAGGTTAATGAACACTGAAGCTTTCTTT.

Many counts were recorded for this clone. The CDR3 region is CSARGRVKDYGYTF. The CDR3, as DNA: TGCAGTGCTAGAGGAAGAGTGAAGGACTATGGCTACACCTTC. J is TRBJ1-2 and V is TRBV20-1; D not resolved. V was shortened by 1 base and J by 3 bases, with 12 bases between the two germline ends. The CDR3 spans 14 residues. Germline loops: CDR1 DFQATT, CDR2 SNEGSKA (reference sequence).

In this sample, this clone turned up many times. The CDR3 loop is CSASVGRDNQPQHF. The CDR3 coding sequence is TGCAGTGCTAGCGTGGGACGGGACAATCAGCCCCAGCATTTT. The V and J genes are TRBV20-1 and TRBJ1-5; D possibly corresponds to TRBD1 (5 bases). CDR1 and CDR2 from the germline V gene are DFQATT and SNEGSKA (reference sequence). The CDR3 sequence is 14 residues long. The V gene lost 3 bases and the J gene lost 3 bases, with 12 bases spanning the gap.